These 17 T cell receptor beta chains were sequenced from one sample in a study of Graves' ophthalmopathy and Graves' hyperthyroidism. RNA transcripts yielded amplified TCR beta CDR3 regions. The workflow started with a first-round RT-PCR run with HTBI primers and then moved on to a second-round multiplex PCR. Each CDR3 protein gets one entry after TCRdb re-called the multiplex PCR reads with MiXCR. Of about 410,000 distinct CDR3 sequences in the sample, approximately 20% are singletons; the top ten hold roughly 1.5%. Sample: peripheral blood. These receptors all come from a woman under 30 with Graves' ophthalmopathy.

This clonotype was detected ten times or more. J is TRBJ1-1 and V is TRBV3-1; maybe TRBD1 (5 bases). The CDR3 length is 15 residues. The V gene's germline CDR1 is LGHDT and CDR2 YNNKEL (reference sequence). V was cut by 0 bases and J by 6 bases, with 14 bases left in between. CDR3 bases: TGTGCCAGCAGCCAAGAAAGGGGCCTCTTCTCTGAAGCTTTCTTT. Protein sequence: CASSQERGLFSEAFF.

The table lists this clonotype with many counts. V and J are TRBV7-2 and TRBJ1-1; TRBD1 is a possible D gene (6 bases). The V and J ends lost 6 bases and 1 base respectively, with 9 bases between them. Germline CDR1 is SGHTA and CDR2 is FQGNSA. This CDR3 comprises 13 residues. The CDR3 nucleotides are TGTGCCAGCAGTCGGGGACAGAACACTGAAGCTTTCTTT. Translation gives CASSRGQNTEAFF.

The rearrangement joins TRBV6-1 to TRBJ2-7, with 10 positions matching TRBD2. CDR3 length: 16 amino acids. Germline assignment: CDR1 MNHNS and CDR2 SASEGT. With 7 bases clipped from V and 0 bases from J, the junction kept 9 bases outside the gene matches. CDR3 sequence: CASTGLSSGGSYEQYF. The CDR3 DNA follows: TGTGCCAGCACTGGCTTGTCTAGCGGGGGCTCCTACGAGCAGTACTTC.

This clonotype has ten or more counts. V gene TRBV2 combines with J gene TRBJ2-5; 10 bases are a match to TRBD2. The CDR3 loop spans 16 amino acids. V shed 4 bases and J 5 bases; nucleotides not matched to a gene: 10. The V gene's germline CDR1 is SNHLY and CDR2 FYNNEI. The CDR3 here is CASSAGIAGGQETQYF. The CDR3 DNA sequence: TGTGCCAGCAGTGCCGGGATAGCGGGAGGTCAGGAGACCCAGTACTTC.

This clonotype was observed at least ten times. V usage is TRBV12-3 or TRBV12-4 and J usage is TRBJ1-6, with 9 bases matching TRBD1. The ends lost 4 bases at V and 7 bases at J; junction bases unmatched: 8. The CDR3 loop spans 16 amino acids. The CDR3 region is CASSSGQGSMNSPLHF. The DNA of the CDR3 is TGTGCCAGCAGTTCGGGACAGGGCAGTATGAATTCACCCCTCCACTTT.

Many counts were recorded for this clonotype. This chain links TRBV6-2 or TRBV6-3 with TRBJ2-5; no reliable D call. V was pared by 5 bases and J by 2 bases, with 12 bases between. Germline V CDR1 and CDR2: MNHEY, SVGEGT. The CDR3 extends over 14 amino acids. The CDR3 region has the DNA TGTGCCAGCAGTGCCCGTTTAAGGCAAGAGACCCAGTACTTC. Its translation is CASSARLRQETQYF.

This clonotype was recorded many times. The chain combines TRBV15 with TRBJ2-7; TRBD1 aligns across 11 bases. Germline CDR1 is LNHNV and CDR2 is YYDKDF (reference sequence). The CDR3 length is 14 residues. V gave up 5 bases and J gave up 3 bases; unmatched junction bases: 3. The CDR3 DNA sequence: TGTGCCACCAGCGTTGGGACAGGGGGCTACGAGCAGTACTTC. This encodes CATSVGTGGYEQYF.

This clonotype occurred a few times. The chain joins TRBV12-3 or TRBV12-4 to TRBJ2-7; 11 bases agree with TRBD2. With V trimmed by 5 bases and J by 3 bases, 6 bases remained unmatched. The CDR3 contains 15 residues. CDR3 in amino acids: CASSNLAGGFYEQYF. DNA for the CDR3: TGTGCCAGCAGTAACCTAGCGGGAGGCTTCTACGAGCAGTACTTC.

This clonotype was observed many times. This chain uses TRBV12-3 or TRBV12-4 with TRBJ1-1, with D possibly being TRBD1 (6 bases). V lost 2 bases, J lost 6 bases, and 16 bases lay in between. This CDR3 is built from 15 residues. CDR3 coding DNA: TGTGCCAGCAGTTTATCGGGGGGCGCTTGGGCTGAAGCTTTCTTT. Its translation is CASSLSGGAWAEAFF.

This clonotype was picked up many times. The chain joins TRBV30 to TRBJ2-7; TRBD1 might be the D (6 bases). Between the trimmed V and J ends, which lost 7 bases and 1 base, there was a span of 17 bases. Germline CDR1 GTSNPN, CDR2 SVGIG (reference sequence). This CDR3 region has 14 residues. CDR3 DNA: TGTGCCTCCGGCGGCCAGGGGATATCCTACGAGCAGTACTTC. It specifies CASGGQGISYEQYF.

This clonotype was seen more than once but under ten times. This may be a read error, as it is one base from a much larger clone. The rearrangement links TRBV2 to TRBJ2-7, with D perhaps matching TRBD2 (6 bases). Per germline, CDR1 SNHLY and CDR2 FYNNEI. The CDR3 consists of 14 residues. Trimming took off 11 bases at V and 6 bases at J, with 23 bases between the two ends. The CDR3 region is CAGIRDWGVSEQYF. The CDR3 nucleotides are TGTGCCGGCATTCGGGACTGGGGAGTTTCCGAGCAGTACTTC.

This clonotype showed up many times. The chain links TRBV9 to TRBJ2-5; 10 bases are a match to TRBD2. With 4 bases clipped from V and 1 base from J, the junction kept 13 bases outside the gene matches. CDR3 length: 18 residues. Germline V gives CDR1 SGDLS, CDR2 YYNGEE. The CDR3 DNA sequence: TGTGCCAGCAGCCTAGTGGCTAGCGGGGGTACCTCCCAAGAGACCCAGTACTTC. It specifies CASSLVASGGTSQETQYF. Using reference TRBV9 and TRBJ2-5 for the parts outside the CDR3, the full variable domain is DSGVTQTPKHLITATGQRVTLRCSPRSGDLSVYWYQQSLDQGLQFLIQYYNGEERAKGNILERFSAQQFPDLHSELNLSSLELGDSALYFCASSLVASGGTSQETQYFGPGTRLLVL.

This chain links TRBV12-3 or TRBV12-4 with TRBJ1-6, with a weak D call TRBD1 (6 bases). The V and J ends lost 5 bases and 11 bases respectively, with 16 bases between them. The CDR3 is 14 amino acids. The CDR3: CASSPGGARTPLHF. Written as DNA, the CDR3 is TGTGCCAGCAGTCCCGGGGGGGCGCGTACACCCCTCCACTTT.

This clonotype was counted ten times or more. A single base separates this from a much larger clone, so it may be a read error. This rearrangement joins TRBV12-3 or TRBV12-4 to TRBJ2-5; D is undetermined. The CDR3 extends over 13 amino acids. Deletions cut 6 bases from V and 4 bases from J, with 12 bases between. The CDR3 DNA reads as TGTGCCAGCAGCCCTACATGGAGAGAGACCCAGTACTTC. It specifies CASSPTWRETQYF.

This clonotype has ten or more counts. The CDR3 sequence: CASSESPGVLSGANVLTF. As DNA, the CDR3 is TGTGCCAGCAGTGAATCCCCCGGGGTTCTCTCTGGGGCCAACGTCCTGACTTTC. This chain connects TRBV6-1 to TRBJ2-6; a possible D gene is TRBD2 (5 bases). The CDR3 is 18 amino acids. Germline V CDR1 and CDR2: MNHNS, SASEGT. The V end lost 2 bases, the J end lost 0 bases, and 14 bases lay between the germline ends.

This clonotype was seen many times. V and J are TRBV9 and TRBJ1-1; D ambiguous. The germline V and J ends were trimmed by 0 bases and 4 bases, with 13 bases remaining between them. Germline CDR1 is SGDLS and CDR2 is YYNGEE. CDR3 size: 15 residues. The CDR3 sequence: CASSVGPAAITEAFF. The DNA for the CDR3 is TGTGCCAGCAGCGTAGGTCCGGCGGCGATCACTGAAGCTTTCTTT.

CDR3 region: CASSVRQGAWDEQYF. CDR3 DNA: TGTGCCAGCAGTGTGCGACAGGGGGCCTGGGACGAGCAGTACTTC. V and J are TRBV6-1 and TRBJ2-7, with 10 bases matching TRBD1. Trimming removed 4 bases from V and 5 bases from J; junction bases left unmatched: 8. CDR1 is MNHNS, CDR2 SASEGT, per germline. The CDR3 is 15 residues long.